Listed here is a single TCR delta chain. Its antigen remains unidentified. No much larger clonotype is one base removed from it; base qualities were not supplied. Library preparation was by PCR. The sequencer was an Illumina MiSeq. After TCRdb called clones again from the public reads with CATT, rows with identical DNA were merged. The sample profile shows 5,000 to 8,000 delta-chain clones; more than 35% of them were found once. The ten largest clones take up roughly 10% of the sample. The data were obtained in a study of human gamma delta and Vdelta1 T cells (dated by TCRdb to between 2018 and 2020). Regarding the research as a whole: In this study, the researchers looked at Delta One T cells, which are Vd1+ gamma-delta T cells, to see how well they work as cytotoxic effectors against acute myeloid leukemia. Beyond this particular receptor, the publication reports: Delta One T cells were reported as polyclonal and as showing broad cytotoxic targeting of acute myeloid leukemia.

The germline V gene gives CDR1 as TSWWSYY and CDR2 as QGS. After removal of 1 base from V and 2 bases from J, the junction retains 14 bases not matched to a gene. The CDR3 measures 19 amino acids from cysteine to phenylalanine. Only the CDR3 DNA stays, 57 bases, in frame from base 1. Sample: Vdelta1 gamma-delta T cells from blood grown in culture (DOT cells). The cell subset or site tag for this specimen amounts to: Delta One T cells, in vitro expanded/differentiated Vd1+ gamma-delta T cells. This TCR derives from a human donor in good health. The chain links TRDV1 with TRDJ1; TRDD3 matches 9 bases in the middle. The CDR3 corresponds to CALGERKLTGDTGTDKLIF. The sequence in DNA is TGTGCTCTTGGGGAACGAAAGTTAACTGGGGATACGGGGACCGATAAACTCATCTTT.